This T cell receptor (beta chain) emerged from a study of low-dose radiotherapy and immunotherapy resistance in tumors. Across the study: A dose of 1 Gy per fraction every two weeks went to Cohort 2, totaling 13 Gy over 26 weeks. While receiving nivolumab 240 mg every two weeks, patients also received ipilimumab 1 mg/kg every six weeks, both intravenously.

First-strand cDNA used TRAV- and TRBV-specific primers, covering alpha and beta chains. An approximately 19-cycle PCR with a constant-region primer and V-primer adapter amplified TCRs. One entry per CDR3 protein, called by TCRdb with MiXCR from the reads. The sample shows about 82,000 distinct CDR3 sequences, about 20% of them seen only once. Time point described: before trial treatment. Eligibility required advanced solid tumors lacking tumor-infiltrating lymphocytes. Per the germline V gene, CDR1 is SGHAT and CDR2 is FQNNGV. The CDR3 covers 18 residues. The V end was cut by 1 base, the J end by 3 bases, with 22 bases between.

Sequencing used PBMCs, obtained before treatment. The TCR originated in a male donor with prostate cancer. The chain combines TRBV11-2 with TRBJ2-7; D is perhaps TRBD1 or TRBD2 (6 bases each). The CDR3 spells CASSLGGQLLAPVYEQYF. CDR3 DNA sequence: TGTGCCAGCAGCTTAGGGGGGCAGTTACTAGCACCAGTCTACGAGCAGTACTTC.